This section outlines one T cell receptor (beta chain) sequence together with its context. The data are from a study of follicular helper T cells after annual influenza vaccination. Study details: Blood was drawn on days 0, 7 and 28 after vaccination.

Described time point: 2015-2016 season, 7 days after influenza vaccination. Vaccine contraindications, substance abuse, HIV/AIDS, active malignancy and active illness excluded donors. The ends were cut back, 1 base at V and 1 base at J, with 8 bases in the middle. There are 15 residues in the CDR3. The germline V gene encodes CDR1 LNHDA and CDR2 SQIVND (reference sequence). Clones were sequenced by immunoSEQ multiplex PCR, and TCRdb holds only the in-frame ones, with some missing. The sample records almost 7,000 clones, under 90% being singletons. The sequence was obtained from an adult who received the influenza vaccine. The specimen comprised CXCR5- memory CD4+ T cells sorted from blood, sampled 7 days after influenza vaccination. The chain employs TRBV19 and TRBJ1-3; no clear D. For the CDR3, the DNA is TGTGCCAGTAGTATAGGGCCGGCATCTGGAAACACCATATATTTT. This encodes CASSIGPASGNTIYF.